This entry lists 7 T cell receptor beta chains sequenced from one sample in a study of PD-L1 blockade in urothelial cancer. Regarding time point: pretreatment peripheral blood. Produced via immunoSEQ multiplex PCR; TCRdb's table is partial and in-frame only. The sample includes 30,000 to 50,000 clones, approximately 93% of them seen just once. The sequencing here drew on PBMCs, taken around atezolizumab (anti-PD-L1) treatment. These TCRs come from a woman in her fifties or sixties with urothelial cancer.

This chain connects TRBV19 to TRBJ2-3; no reliable D call. Trimming took off 2 bases at V and 5 bases at J, with 11 bases between the two ends. Germline V lookup: CDR1 LNHDA, CDR2 SQIVND (reference sequence). The CDR3 runs 14 residues. The CDR3 bases are TGTGCCAGTAGTATAATGGTGGGCCGAGATACGCAGTATTTT. Protein sequence: CASSIMVGRDTQYF.

The chain combines TRBV4-1 with TRBJ2-5, with D maybe TRBD2 (5 bases). This CDR3 contains 16 residues. Germline lookup yields CDR1 MGHRA and CDR2 YSYEKL. Trimming left V 0 bases short and J 9 bases short, with 20 bases between. The CDR3 spells CASSQDNGRTVMAQYF. CDR3 coding DNA: TGCGCCAGCAGCCAAGATAACGGGCGGACTGTGATGGCCCAGTACTTC.

The rearrangement joins TRBV7-2 to TRBJ1-3; TRBD1 matches 10 bases. CDR3 length: 17 amino acids. J gave up 4 bases and V 4 bases, and 10 bases lay outside the gene matches. From germline, CDR1 is SGHTA and CDR2 FQGNSA. The CDR3 coding sequence is TGTGCCAGCAGCTCAACCGGGACAGGGGTGGGAGGAAACACCATATATTTT. Protein: CASSSTGTGVGGNTIYF.

This rearrangement joins TRBV6-1 to TRBJ1-5; 7 nucleotides match TRBD1. Per germline, CDR1 MNHNS and CDR2 SASEGT. V dropped 1 base and J dropped 0; count of bases not matched to a gene: 3. This CDR3 is built from 16 residues. CDR3 nucleotide sequence: TGTGCCAGCAGTGAAGAGACAGGGTATAGCAATCAGCCCCAGCATTTT. It is translated as CASSEETGYSNQPQHF.

This clone appeared once. The DNA of the CDR3 is TGTGCCAGCTCACCTGGACAGGGGGCTAACTATGGCTACACCTTC. Translation gives CASSPGQGANYGYTF. The V and J genes are TRBV18 and TRBJ1-2; the match to TRBD1 covers 10 bases. Trimming at V came to 3 bases and at J to 0 bases, leaving 1 base not matched to a gene. Germline-derived CDR1 and CDR2 are KGHSH and LQKENI. This CDR3 spans 15 amino acids.

The chain joins TRBV2 to TRBJ2-7, with 7 bases identical to TRBD1. Germline values: CDR1 SNHLY, CDR2 FYNNEI. This CDR3 has 13 amino acids. The V and J ends lost 4 bases and 2 bases, in that order; junction bases with no gene match: 2. The CDR3, as DNA: TGTGCCAGCAGTGGGACAGGTACCTACGAGCAGTACTTC. Translated: CASSGTGTYEQYF.

The chain combines TRBV4-3 with TRBJ1-1, with 7 bases identical to TRBD1. J lost 1 base, V lost 4 bases, and 6 bases had no gene match. This CDR3 is 15 amino acids long. Germline assignment: CDR1 LGHNA and CDR2 YSLEER. The chain's CDR3 is CASSPETGPNTEAFF. In DNA form, the CDR3 reads TGCGCCAGCAGCCCAGAGACAGGGCCGAACACTGAAGCTTTCTTT.